A single T cell receptor beta chain is shown here with its context. CDR1 and CDR2 from the germline V gene are SGHTA and FQGNSA. V lost 3 bases, J lost 0 bases, and 11 bases lay in between. This CDR3 is 16 amino acids long. The data derive from a study of blood T cell repertoires in COVID-19. Whole-study context: The United States, Italy and Spain provided the acute and convalescent COVID-19 samples.

Profiled with immunoSEQ multiplex PCR; TCRdb holds only in-frame clones, not every one. The profile shows 270,000 or so clones, roughly 80% of them singletons. The study drew participants aged about 18 to 95 years from 24 US areas. Assignment of participants to cohorts was predicated upon participant-reported clinical history. Before being deemed recovered, Cohort 3 donors had two negative PCRs, clearance, or symptom resolution. The chain combines TRBV7-2 with TRBJ1-4; no reliable D call. Sequencing was done on a sample of PBMCs or T cells enriched from blood (not recorded which). The receptor was derived from a man between 45 and 60 years old who had recovered from COVID-19. In DNA, the CDR3 is TGTGCCAGCAGCTTGGCGGGCTCAGCAACTAATGAAAAACTGTTTTTT. It translates to CASSLAGSATNEKLFF. The entire variable domain, with the rest obtained from reference TRBV7-2 and TRBJ1-4, is as follows: GAGVSQSPSNKVTEKGKDVELRCDPISGHTALYWYRQSLGQGLEFLIYFQGNSAPDKSGLPSDRFSAERTGGSVSTLTIQRTQQEDSAVYLCASSLAGSATNEKLFFGSGTQLSVL.